Each of the 9 T cell receptor beta chains below was sequenced from the same sample in a study of cytomegalovirus exposure and HLA in healthy donors. Use of 60 Vbeta and 13 Jbeta primers characterized the PCR. Assay: immunoSEQ multiplex PCR; the TCRdb copy retains only in-frame clones and omits some. The repertoire includes 60,000 or so clones, 75% of them detected once, and approximately 22% sits in the top ten. The sample was PBMCs. The receptor source for this set is a woman aged 40 to 50 in good health and CMV-seropositive.

A few counts support this clone. The gene calls are TRBV5-6 and TRBJ2-6, with 9 bases identical to TRBD1. V lost 2 bases to trimming and J lost 2 bases; unmatched junction nucleotides: 8. The CDR3 runs to 18 residues. Germline CDR1 is SGHDT and CDR2 is YYEEEE. Here the CDR3 reads CASSFEGQGFTGANVLTF. CDR3 bases: TGTGCCAGCAGCTTTGAGGGACAGGGCTTTACTGGGGCCAACGTCCTGACTTTC. Filled out from reference TRBV5-6 and TRBJ2-6, the complete variable domain reads DAGVTQSPTHLIKTRGQQVTLRCSPKSGHDTVSWYQQALGQGPQFIFQYYEEEERQRGNFPDRFSGHQFPNYSSELNVNALLLGDSALYLCASSFEGQGFTGANVLTFGAGSRLTVL.

Only a few counts were recorded for this clone. V is TRBV7-6 and J is TRBJ2-7; tentatively, D is TRBD2 (5 bases). Per germline, CDR1 SGHVS and CDR2 FNYEAQ. This CDR3 is built from 15 residues. Trimming took off 1 base at V and 5 bases at J, with 15 bases between the two ends. As DNA, the CDR3 is TGTGCCAGCAGCTTAGAGGCTAGCTCGCCGCACGAGCAGTACTTC. Amino acid sequence: CASSLEASSPHEQYF.

The gene calls are TRBV5-1 and TRBJ1-3; 8 bases agree with TRBD1. Germline trimming cut 0 bases from V and 4 bases from J; bases unmatched to any gene: 6. The CDR3 spans 16 residues. Per the germline V gene, CDR1 is SGHRS and CDR2 is YFSETQ. The CDR3 is CASSLGQGAGGNTIYF. The CDR3 DNA reads as TGCGCCAGCAGCTTGGGCCAGGGGGCCGGAGGAAACACCATATATTTT.

The count of this clone is one. The J gene is TRBJ1-1, the V gene TRBV4-3; D not resolved. The CDR3 covers 14 residues. The V end was cut by 4 bases, the J end by 1 base, with 10 bases between. Germline V gene sequence: CDR1 LGHNA, CDR2 YSLEER. The CDR3 protein is CASSPGPRNTEAFF. CDR3 coding DNA: TGCGCCAGCAGCCCAGGTCCCAGGAACACTGAAGCTTTCTTT.

The chain uses TRBV2 and TRBJ2-3; 8 bases match TRBD2. Germline values: CDR1 SNHLY, CDR2 FYNNEI. The trim removed 7 bases at V and 2 bases at J, leaving 8 bases unmatched. The CDR3 length is 15 residues. Here the CDR3 DNA reads TGTGCCAGCACGGGGGGGCCTCACTACACAGATACGCAGTATTTT. Protein sequence: CASTGGPHYTDTQYF. Using reference TRBV2 and TRBJ2-3 for the parts outside the CDR3, the full variable domain is EPEVTQTPSHQVTQMGQEVILRCVPISNHLYFYWYRQILGQKVEFLVSFYNNEISEKSEIFDDQFSVERPDGSNFTLKIRSTKLEDSAMYFCASTGGPHYTDTQYFGPGTRLTVL.

The rearrangement joins TRBV5-6 to TRBJ2-7, with D perhaps TRBD1 (6 bases). Trimming cost V 4 bases and J 4 bases, with 9 bases left between them. The CDR3 has 12 residues. Germline CDR1 SGHDT, CDR2 YYEEEE. The CDR3 is CASSTTGYEQYF. For the CDR3, the DNA is TGTGCCAGCAGCACAACAGGGTACGAGCAGTACTTC.

The V call is TRBV27, the J call TRBJ1-5; 9 bases are shared with TRBD1. The CDR3 is made up of 14 amino acids. The germline gives CDR1 MNHEY, CDR2 SMNVEV (reference sequence). Trimming cost V 5 bases and J 3 bases; bases outside gene matches: 2. The CDR3 spells CASSKQGANQPQHF. The CDR3 nucleotides are TGTGCCAGCAGTAAACAGGGGGCCAATCAGCCCCAGCATTTT.

The chain links TRBV19 to TRBJ1-4, with TRBD1 matching 10 bases. J gave up 7 bases and V 7 bases, and 18 bases lay outside the gene matches. CDR3 length: 18 residues. Per the germline V gene, CDR1 is LNHDA and CDR2 is SQIVND (reference sequence). CDR3 protein: CASTPGDRGRIVREKLFF. DNA for the CDR3: TGTGCCAGTACCCCGGGAGACAGGGGGCGCATTGTCCGTGAAAAACTGTTTTTT.

The V and J genes are TRBV11-3 and TRBJ2-2; D uncertain. The CDR3 has 12 amino acids. The V and J ends lost 4 bases and 5 bases respectively, with 5 bases between them. From germline, CDR1 is SGHNT and CDR2 YENEEA. Here the CDR3 reads CASSYYTGELFF. CDR3 nucleotide sequence: TGTGCCAGCAGCTATTATACCGGGGAGCTGTTTTTT.